The next 12 T cell receptor beta chains were all read from a single sample in a study of T cell responses to AZD1222 COVID-19 vaccine. Produced via immunoSEQ multiplex PCR; TCRdb's table is partial and in-frame only. The sample records 95,000 to 100,000 clones, around 84% being singletons. The sequenced sample was peripheral blood, obtained on day 0 of AZD1222 vaccination. These receptors came from an adult in good health.

V is TRBV19 and J is TRBJ1-6, with 7 bases lining up with TRBD1. This CDR3 is 14 amino acids long. The germline V gene has CDR1 LNHDA and CDR2 SQIVND (reference sequence). V lost 10 bases to trimming and J lost 9 bases; unmatched junction nucleotides: 12. The CDR3 nucleotides are TGTGCCACCCGAGGGGACAGTGAGCCTTCACCCCTCCACTTT. Amino acid sequence: CATRGDSEPSPLHF.

The chain couples TRBV5-8 to TRBJ1-1; TRBD1 might be the D (5 bases). In germline, CDR1 is SGHTS, CDR2 YDEGEE. There are 13 residues in the CDR3. Trimming shortened V by 4 bases and J by 1 base, and 8 bases separated the two germline ends. CDR3: CASSRGGNTEAFF. The CDR3 coding sequence is TGTGCCAGCAGCCGGGGGGGGAACACTGAAGCTTTCTTT. The entire variable domain, with the rest obtained from reference TRBV5-8 and TRBJ1-1, is as follows: EAGVTQSPTHLIKTRGQQATLRCSPISGHTSVYWYQQALGLGLQFLLWYDEGEERNRGNFPPRFSGRQFPNYSSELNVNALELEDSALYLCASSRGGNTEAFFGQGTRLTVV.

The chain couples TRBV10-3 to TRBJ2-1; no firm D call. The V gene's germline CDR1 is ENHRY and CDR2 SYGVKD. Trimming removed 4 bases from V and 0 bases from J, with 7 bases in between. The CDR3 is 14 amino acids. CDR3 amino acids: CAISVASSYNEQFF. As DNA, the CDR3 is TGTGCCATCAGTGTCGCTAGCTCCTACAATGAGCAGTTCTTC.

V gene TRBV4-2 combines with J gene TRBJ2-2; D ambiguous. The germline V and J ends were trimmed by 1 base and 2 bases, with 14 bases remaining between them. The germline V gene has CDR1 LGHNA and CDR2 YNFKEQ. The CDR3 extends over 17 amino acids. CDR3 amino acids: CASSQGYDAVNTGELFF. DNA for the CDR3: TGTGCCAGCAGCCAAGGGTACGACGCCGTCAACACCGGGGAGCTGTTTTTT.

V usage is TRBV24-1 and J usage is TRBJ1-2; no reliable D call. The CDR3 has 14 residues. V was cut by 3 bases and J by 4 bases, with 11 bases left in between. The germline CDR1 and CDR2 sequences are KGHDR and SFDVKD. The CDR3 DNA is TGTGCCACCAGTGATCAGGACGGCTTCTATGGCTACACCTTC. Encoded protein: CATSDQDGFYGYTF.

The chain couples TRBV28 to TRBJ2-7, with TRBD2 matching 7 bases. The CDR3 has 12 residues. V lost 2 bases, J lost 5 bases, and 0 bases stayed unmatched. Germline-derived CDR1 and CDR2 are MDHEN and SYDVKM. The CDR3 loop is CASSLSGNEQYF. DNA for the CDR3: TGTGCCAGCAGTTTAAGCGGGAACGAGCAGTACTTC.

V usage is TRBV6-5 and J usage is TRBJ1-5, with D unresolved. The V gene lost 7 bases and the J gene lost 1 base, with 11 bases spanning the gap. This CDR3 comprises 14 residues. Germline V lookup: CDR1 MNHEY, CDR2 SVGAGI. CDR3 loop: CASNTDGSNQPQHF. The CDR3 bases are TGTGCCAGCAATACGGATGGGAGCAATCAGCCCCAGCATTTT.

The gene calls are TRBV30 and TRBJ1-2, with no clear D. Trimming shortened V by 2 bases and J by 8 bases, and 12 bases separated the two germline ends. Germline CDR1 GTSNPN, CDR2 SVGIG (reference sequence). This CDR3 has 12 amino acids. Here the CDR3 reads CAWSLGSSGYTF. The DNA for the CDR3 is TGTGCCTGGAGTCTGGGAAGCAGCGGCTACACCTTC.

J is TRBJ2-7 and V is TRBV28; a weak D match, TRBD1 (7 bases). The CDR3 has 16 amino acids. Trimming removed 3 bases from V and 4 bases from J, with 19 bases in between. The germline CDR1 and CDR2 sequences are MDHEN and SYDVKM. CDR3 bases: TGTGCCAGCAGTTTTCCGGAGGGGGCCCCACCTTACGAGCAGTACTTC. Translation: CASSFPEGAPPYEQYF.

This clone appeared a single time. One junction end does not reproduce the germline sequence, and a read error may be involved. The chain employs TRBV4-3 and TRBJ1-1; D is ambiguous. The germline CDR1 and CDR2 sequences are LGHNA and YSLEER. CDR3 length: 11 amino acids. CDR3 residues: CASSQEIDQHF. DNA of the CDR3: TGCGCCAGCAGCCAAGAAATAGATCAGCACTTT.

The genes are TRBV19 and TRBJ1-3; 7 positions agree with TRBD1. V lost 5 bases to trimming and J lost 1 base; unmatched junction nucleotides: 8. Germline CDR1 reads LNHDA; CDR2 reads SQIVND (reference sequence). The CDR3 has 16 residues. CDR3 nucleotide sequence: TGTGCCAGTAGTCCAGGACAGGAATCATCTGGAAACACCATATATTTT. Its translation is CASSPGQESSGNTIYF.

The chain employs TRBV6-4 and TRBJ1-5; unclear D gene. Germline assignment: CDR1 MRHNA and CDR2 SNTAGT. The CDR3 spans 13 residues. V lost 5 bases, J lost 5 bases, and 10 bases lay in between. The CDR3 nucleotides read TGTGCCAGCAGTCCTGACGGACATCAGCCCCAGCATTTT. This translates into CASSPDGHQPQHF.